What follows describes a single T cell receptor (beta chain). This clonotype was detected many times. Its recognized antigen is unknown. It has no much larger one-base neighbor in the sample; base qualities were not kept. The TCR beta CDR3 regions were amplified from the RNA transcripts. For the first round of RT-PCR on the TCR CDR3, the HTBI primer set was used together with the Qiagen OneStep RT-PCR kit. Libraries were constructed in a second round of multiplex PCR, after which size selection and purification were carried out. Paired-end sequencing of the libraries was performed with 100 bp reads on an Illumina HiSeq2000. The study's processing was this. SOAPnuke was used to process the raw data, with reads discarded if the reads contained adapters or uncalled bases, had a mean Phred below 15, or lacked an exact constant-primer or identifier match. COPE v1.2.5 was used to merge high-quality paired reads, and clonotypes were defined as unique nucleotide sequences. Clonotypes were aligned to IMGT TRBV, TRBD and TRBJ reference segments using MiTCR v1.1. The analysis was restricted to V-J combinations with a frequency above 0.0001, which together covered 98% to 99.2% of the repertoires. A TCS score was defined as the ratio between F50 (clonal expansion) and ExV (chaos), using BLOSUM62-based TCRdist between CDR3 peptides within each V-J. Welch's t-statistics and random forest reduced 514 V-J features to 13, which were used in a naive Bayes classifier (R e1071). TCRdb reran the public reads through fastp at Q25 and MiXCR, keeping productive beta chains. Entries are consolidated by CDR3 protein sequence, retaining the most common genes and DNA. The V and J calls come from TCRdb's annotation, not from the publication. In all, the sample holds about 200,000 distinct CDR3 sequences, and 15% to 20% of those were seen once. The ten biggest clones cover roughly 50% of the sample.

This record belongs to a study of T cells in Graves' hyperthyroidism and ophthalmopathy (dated by TCRdb to about 2019). The study in broad terms: Peripheral blood samples were taken at initial diagnosis, before any treatment was given. The roughly 100 discovery patients were randomly divided into training and test sets at a 7:3 ratio. Whether ophthalmopathy could be predicted prospectively was tested in an independent validation cohort made up of some 20 hyperthyroidism patients plus 17 patients who later progressed to ophthalmopathy. According to the paper, TCR Vbeta CDR3 sequencing was carried out on 120 to 150 peripheral blood samples, which came from fewer than 50 ophthalmopathy, around 74 hyperthyroidism and roughly 17 progressor patients. In several Graves' hyperthyroidism patients, the study also compared T-cell repertoires from thyroid tissue with T-cell repertoires from blood. To identify TCR V-J signatures that set the groups apart, the researchers used a discovery cohort of approximately 98 patients, made up of approximately 43 with Graves' ophthalmopathy and 57 with stable Graves' hyperthyroidism. Following sampling, methimazole starting at 30 mg daily was given to hyperthyroidism patients, and high-dose intravenous methylprednisolone was given to ophthalmopathy patients. Overall results and qualifications from the work: Most expanded thyroid clonotypes (frequency above 0.001) were also detected in blood, suggesting blood repertoires may reflect thyroid immune responses. Sample size was not statistically predetermined, and investigators were not blinded to group allocation. Ophthalmopathy was separated from stable hyperthyroidism by a 13 V-J signature model, with approximately 89% sensitivity and 81% to 83% specificity obtained in cross-validation and 80%/75% obtained in testing. During validation, the model predicted progression to ophthalmopathy a median of roughly six months ahead of onset, with more than 60% sensitivity and under 85% specificity.

Graves' hyperthyroidism was defined as stable when no progression to ophthalmopathy occurred over 18 months of follow-up. Hyperthyroidism patients were newly diagnosed, had a disease duration of under 2 months, and were aged 18 to 65 years. Patients with uncontrolled infections, other autoimmune diseases, pregnancy or lactation were excluded. Diagnoses relied on clinical symptoms, serum thyroxine and TRAb, thyroid ultrasound and orbital computed tomography. PBMCs were isolated from about 9 ml of fresh peripheral blood by Ficoll-Paque density gradient centrifugation. Total RNA was extracted with Trizol reagent, and quality was checked on an Agilent 2100 Bioanalyzer. V loses 0 bases, J loses 7 bases, and the germline ends lie 15 bases apart. CDR1 SGHNT and CDR2 YENEEA were looked up in the germline V gene. Taken from cysteine to phenylalanine, the CDR3 has 15 residues. CDR3 DNA only is kept here, 45 bases in frame from base 1.

Specimen: blood. The clonotype originates from a man between 50 and 59 years old with Graves' hyperthyroidism. Recombination connected TRBV11-3 to TRBJ1-1; no D gene call is confident. At the DNA level, the sequence is TGTGCCAGCAGCTTAGATAGTACGAGAACGATTGAAGCTTTCTTT. Its translation reads: CASSLDSTRTIEAFF.